Each of the 16 T cell receptor beta chains below was sequenced from the same sample in a study of blood T cell repertoires in COVID-19. Using immunoSEQ multiplex PCR, the repertoire was profiled, and TCRdb retains in-frame clones only, with some absent. This repertoire shows 200,000 or so clones, 88% found once; its top ten account for roughly 2.8%. Sequencing was done on a sample of PBMCs or T cells enriched from blood (not recorded which). These receptors originate from a woman aged 25 to 39 who had recovered from COVID-19.

V and J are TRBV7-2 and TRBJ2-5; 8 positions agree with TRBD2. With V trimmed by 6 bases and J by 5 bases, 11 bases remained unmatched. The length of the CDR3 is 15 residues. The germline V gene has CDR1 SGHTA and CDR2 FQGNSA. CDR3 residues: CASRAMRGAGETQYF. CDR3 DNA: TGTGCCAGCAGAGCTATGCGGGGGGCGGGGGAGACCCAGTACTTC. The complete variable domain, with remaining parts taken from reference TRBV7-2 and TRBJ2-5, reads GAGVSQSPSNKVTEKGKDVELRCDPISGHTALYWYRQSLGQGLEFLIYFQGNSAPDKSGLPSDRFSAERTGGSVSTLTIQRTQQEDSAVYLCASRAMRGAGETQYFGPGTRLLVL.

The V gene is TRBV9, the J gene TRBJ1-2; TRBD1 might be the D (6 bases). V dropped 3 bases and J dropped 4 bases, with 10 bases sitting between them. The CDR3 loop spans 13 amino acids. Germline loops: CDR1 SGDLS, CDR2 YYNGEE. CDR3 nucleotide sequence: TGTGCCAGCAGCGCAGGGGACGGCTATGGCTACACCTTC. The encoded protein is CASSAGDGYGYTF. Full variable domain (rest looked up from reference TRBV9 and TRBJ1-2): DSGVTQTPKHLITATGQRVTLRCSPRSGDLSVYWYQQSLDQGLQFLIQYYNGEERAKGNILERFSAQQFPDLHSELNLSSLELGDSALYFCASSAGDGYGYTFGSGTRLTVV.

V is TRBV3-1 (or the pseudogene TRBV3-2) and J is TRBJ1-4; D is perhaps TRBD1 (5 bases). V dropped 4 bases and J dropped 4 bases, with 13 bases sitting between them. From germline, CDR1 is LGHDT and CDR2 YNNKEL (reference sequence). The CDR3 is made up of 15 amino acids. Written as DNA, the CDR3 is TGTGCCAGCAGCCCCACGGGGGTAGGTAATGAAAAACTGTTTTTT. Translated, it gives CASSPTGVGNEKLFF.

This clone came up a few times. The chain couples TRBV3-1 (or the pseudogene TRBV3-2) to TRBJ2-1, with D tentatively TRBD2 (6 bases). The CDR3 has 15 amino acids. Germline V gene lookup returns CDR1 LGHDT and CDR2 YNNKEL (reference sequence). Trimming shortened V by 0 bases and J by 2 bases, and 8 bases separated the two germline ends. The CDR3 sequence: CASSQDTGAYNEQFF. The CDR3 DNA reads TGTGCCAGCAGCCAAGATACGGGGGCCTACAATGAGCAGTTCTTC.

The chain uses TRBV27 and TRBJ2-3; possibly TRBD2 for D (6 bases). From germline, CDR1 is MNHEY and CDR2 SMNVEV (reference sequence). Trimming cost V 3 bases and J 0 bases, with 10 bases left between them. This CDR3 is 15 amino acids long. The CDR3: CASSFSGTSTDTQYF. The CDR3 nucleotides are TGTGCCAGCAGTTTCTCCGGGACTAGCACAGATACGCAGTATTTT.

The chain uses TRBV13 and TRBJ2-7; maybe TRBD1 (5 bases). CDR3 size: 14 residues. Trimming took 1 base from V and 4 from J, leaving 11 bases between them. Germline CDR1 PRHDT, CDR2 FYEKMQ (reference sequence). CDR3 loop: CASSLARGVYEQYF. The CDR3 DNA reads TGTGCCAGCAGCTTAGCAAGGGGTGTTTACGAGCAGTACTTC.

V gene TRBV5-8 combines with J gene TRBJ2-5; a weak D match, TRBD2 (6 bases). Deletions cut 2 bases from V and 1 base from J, with 15 bases between. The V gene's germline CDR1 is SGHTS and CDR2 YDEGEE. The CDR3 contains 16 residues. The CDR3 nucleotides read TGTGCCAGCAGCTTACGGCGGGGTAACTCCCAAGAGACCCAGTACTTC. Translated, it gives CASSLRRGNSQETQYF.

This chain uses TRBV4-1 with TRBJ1-5; 9 positions agree with TRBD1. After removal of 3 bases from V and 4 bases from J, the junction contained 10 bases not matched to a gene. CDR3 length equals 17 residues. The V gene's germline CDR1 is MGHRA and CDR2 YSYEKL. The CDR3 reads CASSHPLLGTGNQPQHF. The DNA for the CDR3 is TGCGCCAGCAGCCACCCTTTACTGGGGACAGGGAATCAGCCCCAGCATTTT.

This clone was counted ten times or more. The rearrangement joins TRBV4-1 to TRBJ1-4; 10 nucleotides align to TRBD1. V lost 3 bases, J lost 2 bases, and 15 bases stayed unmatched. Germline values: CDR1 MGHRA, CDR2 YSYEKL. The CDR3 has 20 residues. CDR3 sequence: CASSHILDRGPFKTNEKLFF. CDR3 DNA: TGCGCCAGCAGCCATATCTTAGACAGGGGGCCATTCAAGACTAATGAAAAACTGTTTTTT.

On this clone: Other DNA sequences in the same sample also yield this CDR3. The rearrangement uses TRBV25-1 and TRBJ1-2; TRBD1 matches 11 bases. This CDR3 comprises 13 residues. The trim removed 6 bases at V and 4 bases at J, leaving 1 base unmatched. Germline CDR1 is MGHDK and CDR2 is SYGVNS. The CDR3, as DNA: TGTGCCAGCAGCGGGACAGGGGGCTATGGCTACACCTTC. Amino acid sequence: CASSGTGGYGYTF.

The chain combines TRBV7-3 with TRBJ2-3; 8 nucleotides match TRBD2. In germline, CDR1 is SGHTA, CDR2 FQGTGA. Trimming at V came to 4 bases and at J to 1 base, leaving 4 bases not matched to a gene. This CDR3 is built from 15 residues. The CDR3 loop reads CASSYLAGRTDTQYF. The CDR3 DNA sequence: TGTGCCAGCAGCTACTTAGCGGGGCGCACAGATACGCAGTATTTT.

The genes are TRBV9 and TRBJ1-3; maybe TRBD1 (5 bases). Germline V CDR1 and CDR2: SGDLS, YYNGEE. The CDR3 has 14 amino acids. The V gene lost 2 bases and the J gene lost 4 bases, with 10 bases spanning the gap. CDR3 DNA sequence: TGTGCCAGCAGCGTCAGGGTATCCGGAAACACCATATATTTT. It encodes CASSVRVSGNTIYF.

Only one count was recorded for this clone. This chain connects TRBV12-2 to TRBJ2-7; the table assigns TRBD2, which was not confirmed against the DNA. TRBV12-2 is listed as a pseudogene. This CDR3 contains 12 residues. The CDR3 loop reads CASRLSLAEQYF. CDR3 bases: TGTGCAAGTCGCTTATCCCTAGCCGAGCAGTACTTC.

This rearrangement joins TRBV5-4 to TRBJ1-6; TRBD1 aligns across 7 bases. Germline V gives CDR1 SGHNT, CDR2 YYREEE (reference sequence). J gave up 6 bases and V 4 bases, and 10 bases lay outside the gene matches. The length of the CDR3 is 16 residues. Here the CDR3 reads CASSQLGTASNSPLHF. CDR3 DNA: TGTGCCAGCAGCCAGTTGGGGACAGCGAGTAATTCACCCCTCCACTTT.

The V gene is TRBV19, the J gene TRBJ2-3; D remains unclear. CDR1 is LNHDA and CDR2 is SQIVND in the germline V gene (reference sequence). The germline V and J ends were trimmed by 3 bases and 1 base, with 8 bases remaining between them. The CDR3 is 14 residues long. The CDR3 here is CASSIFSGTDTQYF. For the CDR3, the DNA is TGTGCCAGTAGTATCTTCTCGGGCACAGATACGCAGTATTTT.

The chain has TRBV3-1 (or the pseudogene TRBV3-2) and TRBJ1-3; the D gene is possibly TRBD1 (5 bases). The CDR3 spans 15 residues. Germline values: CDR1 LGHDT, CDR2 YNNKEL (reference sequence). Trimming shortened V by 0 bases and J by 4 bases, and 10 bases separated the two germline ends. DNA of the CDR3: TGTGCCAGCAGCCAAGATATCAGGGTGGGAAACACCATATATTTT. Protein: CASSQDIRVGNTIYF.